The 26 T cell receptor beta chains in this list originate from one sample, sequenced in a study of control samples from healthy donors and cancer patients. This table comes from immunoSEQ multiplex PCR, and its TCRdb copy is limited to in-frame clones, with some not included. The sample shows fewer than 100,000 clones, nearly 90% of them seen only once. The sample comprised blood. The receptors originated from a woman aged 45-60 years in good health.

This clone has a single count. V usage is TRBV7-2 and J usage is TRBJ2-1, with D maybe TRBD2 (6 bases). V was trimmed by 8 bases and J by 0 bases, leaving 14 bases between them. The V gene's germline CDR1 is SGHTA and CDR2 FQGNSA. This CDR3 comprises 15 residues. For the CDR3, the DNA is TGTGCCAGCGGCCGGGACTCCCCCTCCTACAATGAGCAGTTCTTC. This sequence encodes CASGRDSPSYNEQFF.

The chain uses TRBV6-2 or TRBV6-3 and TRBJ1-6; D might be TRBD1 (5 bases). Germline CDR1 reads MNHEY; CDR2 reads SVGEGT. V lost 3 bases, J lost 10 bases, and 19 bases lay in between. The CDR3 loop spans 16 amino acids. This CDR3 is CASSYLSRGPGSPLHF. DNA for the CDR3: TGTGCCAGCAGTTATTTGAGCCGGGGCCCAGGGTCACCCCTCCACTTT.

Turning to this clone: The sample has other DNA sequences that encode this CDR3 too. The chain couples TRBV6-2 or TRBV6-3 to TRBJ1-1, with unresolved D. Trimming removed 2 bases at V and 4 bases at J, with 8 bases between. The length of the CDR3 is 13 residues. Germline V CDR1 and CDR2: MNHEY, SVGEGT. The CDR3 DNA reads TGTGCCAGCAGTTACCTAGGGTCCACTGAAGCTTTCTTT. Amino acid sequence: CASSYLGSTEAFF.

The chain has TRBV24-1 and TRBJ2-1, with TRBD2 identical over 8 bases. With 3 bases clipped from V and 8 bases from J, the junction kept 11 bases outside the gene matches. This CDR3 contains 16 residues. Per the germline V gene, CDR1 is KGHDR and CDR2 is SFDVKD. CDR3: CATSDSLGTSLDEQFF. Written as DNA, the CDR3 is TGTGCCACCAGTGATAGCCTCGGGACTAGTCTGGATGAGCAGTTCTTC.

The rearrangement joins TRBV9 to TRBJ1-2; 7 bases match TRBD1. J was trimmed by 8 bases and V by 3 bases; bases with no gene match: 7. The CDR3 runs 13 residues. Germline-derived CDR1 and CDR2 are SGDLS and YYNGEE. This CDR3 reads CASSALDRLGYTF. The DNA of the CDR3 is TGTGCCAGCAGCGCATTGGACAGGCTCGGCTACACCTTC.

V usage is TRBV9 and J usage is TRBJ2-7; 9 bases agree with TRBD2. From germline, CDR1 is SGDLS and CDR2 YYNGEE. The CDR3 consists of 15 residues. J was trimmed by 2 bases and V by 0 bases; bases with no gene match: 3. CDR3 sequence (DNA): TGTGCCAGCAGCGTAGCAGCGGGGGGCCCCTACGAGCAGTACTTC. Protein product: CASSVAAGGPYEQYF.

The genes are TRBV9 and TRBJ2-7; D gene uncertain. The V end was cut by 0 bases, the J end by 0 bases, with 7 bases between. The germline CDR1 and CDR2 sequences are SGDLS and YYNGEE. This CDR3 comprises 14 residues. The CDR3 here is CASSVDSDSYEQYF. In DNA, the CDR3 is TGTGCCAGCAGCGTAGACTCAGACTCCTACGAGCAGTACTTC.

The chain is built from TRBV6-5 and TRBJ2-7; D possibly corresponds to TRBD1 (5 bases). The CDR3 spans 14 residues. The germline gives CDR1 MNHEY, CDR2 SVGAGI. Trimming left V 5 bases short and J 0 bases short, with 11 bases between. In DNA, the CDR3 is TGTGCCAGCAGTAGGCAGGGAAGCTCCTACGAGCAGTACTTC. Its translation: CASSRQGSSYEQYF.

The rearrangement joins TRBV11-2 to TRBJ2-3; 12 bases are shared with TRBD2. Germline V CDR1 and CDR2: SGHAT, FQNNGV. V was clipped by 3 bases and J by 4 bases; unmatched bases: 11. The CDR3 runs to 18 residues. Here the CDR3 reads CASSFRLAGGRLSDTQYF. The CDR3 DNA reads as TGTGCCAGCAGCTTTCGGCTAGCGGGGGGGCGGTTGTCAGATACGCAGTATTTT.

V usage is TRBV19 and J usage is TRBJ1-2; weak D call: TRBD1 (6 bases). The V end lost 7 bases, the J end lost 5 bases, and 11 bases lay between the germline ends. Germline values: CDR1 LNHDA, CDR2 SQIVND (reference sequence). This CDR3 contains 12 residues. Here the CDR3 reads CASNGRGYGYTF. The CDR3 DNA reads TGTGCCAGTAACGGCAGGGGATATGGCTACACCTTC. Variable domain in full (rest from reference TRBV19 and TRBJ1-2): DGGITQSPKYLFRKEGQNVTLSCEQNLNHDAMYWYRQDPGQGLRLIYYSQIVNDFQKGDIAEGYSVSREKKESFPLTVTSAQKNPTAFYLCASNGRGYGYTFGSGTRLTVV.

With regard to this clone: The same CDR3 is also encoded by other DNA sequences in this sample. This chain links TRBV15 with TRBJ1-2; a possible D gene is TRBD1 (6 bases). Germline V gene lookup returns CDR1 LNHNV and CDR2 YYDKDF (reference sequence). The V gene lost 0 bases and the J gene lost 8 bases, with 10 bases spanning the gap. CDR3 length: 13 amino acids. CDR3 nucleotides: TGTGCCACCAGCAGAGAGGAGGGGGACGGCTACACCTTC. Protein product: CATSREEGDGYTF.

In DNA, the CDR3 is TGCGCCAGCAGCCAAGAGGAGCTGAAGAACTATGGCTACACCTTC. It codes for CASSQEELKNYGYTF. V gene TRBV4-1 combines with J gene TRBJ1-2, with no clear D. V gave up 0 bases and J gave up 2 bases, with 10 bases separating them. Germline loops: CDR1 MGHRA, CDR2 YSYEKL. The CDR3 loop spans 15 amino acids.

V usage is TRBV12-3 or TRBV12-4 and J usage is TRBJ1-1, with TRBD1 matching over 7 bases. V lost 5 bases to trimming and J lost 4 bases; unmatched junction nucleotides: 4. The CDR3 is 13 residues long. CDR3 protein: CASSRQGGTEAFF. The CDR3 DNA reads TGTGCCAGCAGTCGACAGGGTGGCACTGAAGCTTTCTTT.

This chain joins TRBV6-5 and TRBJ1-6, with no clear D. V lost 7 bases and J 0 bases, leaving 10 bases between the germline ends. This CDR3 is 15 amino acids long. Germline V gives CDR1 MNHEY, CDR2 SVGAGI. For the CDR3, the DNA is TGTGCCAGCACCCCAAGTATCTCCTATAATTCACCCCTCCACTTT. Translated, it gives CASTPSISYNSPLHF.

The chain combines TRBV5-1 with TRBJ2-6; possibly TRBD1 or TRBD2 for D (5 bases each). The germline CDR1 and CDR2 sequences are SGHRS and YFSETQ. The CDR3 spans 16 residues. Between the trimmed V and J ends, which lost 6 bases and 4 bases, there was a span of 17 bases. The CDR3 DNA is TGCGCCAGCACCATCCCAGGGTTAGCGGGGGCCAACGTCCTGACTTTC. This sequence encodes CASTIPGLAGANVLTF.

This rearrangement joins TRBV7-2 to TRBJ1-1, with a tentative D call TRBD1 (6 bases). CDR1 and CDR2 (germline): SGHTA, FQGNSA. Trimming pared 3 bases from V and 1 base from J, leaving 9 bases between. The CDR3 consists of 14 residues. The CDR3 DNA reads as TGTGCCAGCAGCTTCGGGACACGGAACACTGAAGCTTTCTTT. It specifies CASSFGTRNTEAFF.

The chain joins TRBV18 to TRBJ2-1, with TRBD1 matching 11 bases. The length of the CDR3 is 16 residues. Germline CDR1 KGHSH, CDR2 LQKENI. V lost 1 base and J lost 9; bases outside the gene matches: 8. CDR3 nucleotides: TGTGCCAGCTCACCACAATTAGGGACAGGGGGATTTGAGCAGTTCTTC. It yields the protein CASSPQLGTGGFEQFF.

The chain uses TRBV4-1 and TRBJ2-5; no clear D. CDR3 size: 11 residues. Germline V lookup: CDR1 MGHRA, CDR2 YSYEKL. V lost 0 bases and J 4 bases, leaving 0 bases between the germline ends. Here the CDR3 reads CASSQEETQYF. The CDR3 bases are TGCGCCAGCAGCCAAGAAGAGACCCAGTACTTC.

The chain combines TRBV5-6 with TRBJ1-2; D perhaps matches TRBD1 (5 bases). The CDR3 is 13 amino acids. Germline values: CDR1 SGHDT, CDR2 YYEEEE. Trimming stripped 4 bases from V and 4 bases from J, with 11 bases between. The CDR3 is CASSGRDGYGYTF. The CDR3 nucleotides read TGTGCCAGCAGCGGCCGGGACGGCTATGGCTACACCTTC. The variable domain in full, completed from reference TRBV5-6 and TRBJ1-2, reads DAGVTQSPTHLIKTRGQQVTLRCSPKSGHDTVSWYQQALGQGPQFIFQYYEEEERQRGNFPDRFSGHQFPNYSSELNVNALLLGDSALYLCASSGRDGYGYTFGSGTRLTVV.

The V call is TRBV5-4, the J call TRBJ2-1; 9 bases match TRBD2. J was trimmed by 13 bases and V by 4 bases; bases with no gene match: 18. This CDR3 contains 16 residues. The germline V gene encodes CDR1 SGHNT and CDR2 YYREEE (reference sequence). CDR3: CASSPESSGVRGGQFF. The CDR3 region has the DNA TGTGCCAGCAGCCCAGAATCTAGCGGGGTCCGCGGAGGACAGTTCTTC.

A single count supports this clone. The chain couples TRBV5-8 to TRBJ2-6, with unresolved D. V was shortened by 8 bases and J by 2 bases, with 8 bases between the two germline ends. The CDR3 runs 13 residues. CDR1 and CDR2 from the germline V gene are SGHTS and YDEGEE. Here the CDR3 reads CASKRPGANVLTF. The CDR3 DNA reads TGTGCCAGTAAAAGGCCTGGGGCCAACGTCCTGACTTTC. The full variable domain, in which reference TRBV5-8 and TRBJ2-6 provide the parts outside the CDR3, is EAGVTQSPTHLIKTRGQQATLRCSPISGHTSVYWYQQALGLGLQFLLWYDEGEERNRGNFPPRFSGRQFPNYSSELNVNALELEDSALYLCASKRPGANVLTFGAGSRLTVL.

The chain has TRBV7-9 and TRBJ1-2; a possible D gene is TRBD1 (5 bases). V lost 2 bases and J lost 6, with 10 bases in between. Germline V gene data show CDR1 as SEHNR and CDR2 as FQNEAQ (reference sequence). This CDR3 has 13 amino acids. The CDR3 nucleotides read TGTGCCAGCAGCTTATCTGGAGGGGATGGCTACACCTTC. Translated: CASSLSGGDGYTF.

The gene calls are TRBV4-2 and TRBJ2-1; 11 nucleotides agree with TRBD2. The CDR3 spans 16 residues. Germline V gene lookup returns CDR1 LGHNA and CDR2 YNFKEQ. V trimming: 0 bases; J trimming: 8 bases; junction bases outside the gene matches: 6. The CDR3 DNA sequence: TGTGCCAGCAGCCAAGATTTAACTAGCGGGGGTCATGAGCAGTTCTTC. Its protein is CASSQDLTSGGHEQFF.

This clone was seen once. CDR3 protein: CASSKQDYGYTF. DNA for the CDR3: TGTGCCAGCTCGAAACAGGACTATGGCTACACCTTC. This rearrangement joins TRBV18 to TRBJ1-2; perhaps TRBD1 as D (5 bases). The CDR3 is 12 amino acids. CDR1 and CDR2 from the germline V gene are KGHSH and LQKENI. V was clipped by 6 bases and J by 3 bases, with 8 bases between them.

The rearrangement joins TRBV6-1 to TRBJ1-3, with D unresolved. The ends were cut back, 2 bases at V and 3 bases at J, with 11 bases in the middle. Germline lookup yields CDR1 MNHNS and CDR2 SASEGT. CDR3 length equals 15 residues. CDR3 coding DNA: TGTGCCAGCAGTGAATTAGCGGGATTTGGAAACACCATATATTTT. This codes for CASSELAGFGNTIYF.

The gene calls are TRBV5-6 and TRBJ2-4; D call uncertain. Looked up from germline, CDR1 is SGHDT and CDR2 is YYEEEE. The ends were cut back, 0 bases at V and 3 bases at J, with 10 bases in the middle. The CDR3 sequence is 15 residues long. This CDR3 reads CASSLARPNKNIQYF. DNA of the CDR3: TGTGCCAGCAGCTTGGCCCGGCCTAACAAAAACATTCAGTACTTC.